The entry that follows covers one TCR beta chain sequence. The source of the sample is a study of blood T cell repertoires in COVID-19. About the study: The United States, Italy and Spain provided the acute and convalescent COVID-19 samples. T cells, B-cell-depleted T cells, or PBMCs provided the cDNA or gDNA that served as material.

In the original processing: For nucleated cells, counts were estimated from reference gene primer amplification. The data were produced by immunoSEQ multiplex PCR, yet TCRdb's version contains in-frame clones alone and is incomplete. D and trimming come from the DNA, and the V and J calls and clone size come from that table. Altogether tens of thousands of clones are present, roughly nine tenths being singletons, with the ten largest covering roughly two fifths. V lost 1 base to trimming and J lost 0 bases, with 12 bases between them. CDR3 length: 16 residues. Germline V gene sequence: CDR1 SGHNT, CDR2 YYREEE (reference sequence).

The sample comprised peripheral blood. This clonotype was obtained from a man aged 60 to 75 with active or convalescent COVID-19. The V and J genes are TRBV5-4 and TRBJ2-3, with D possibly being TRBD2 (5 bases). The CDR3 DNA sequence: TGTGCCAGCAGCTTGAGGGTACGGGAAAGCACAGATACGCAGTATTTT. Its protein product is CASSLRVRESTDTQYF.